This T cell receptor (beta chain) was obtained from a study of cytomegalovirus exposure and HLA in healthy donors (dated by TCRdb to about 2017). Regarding the study in general: According to an earlier analysis of 550 to 700 of the donors, roughly 180 million T cells yielded 117 million unique TCR beta sequences and 276 Gb of sequence data. An early release that covered approximately 600 HLA-typed donors contained about 300 gigabases of sequencing data and around 80 million unique TCR sequences. The genetic ancestry cluster associated with self-reported Caucasian donors included over 80% of the 398 genotyped donors. The study was designed to test whether signatures of past pathogen exposure could be identified by cataloging public T cell receptors. The study used immunosequencing to profile the T cell repertoires of approximately 640 subjects and linked those repertoires to cytomegalovirus serostatus. Besides the first cohort of 550 to 750 subjects, a separate validation cohort made up of roughly 130 different subjects was used. To predict cytomegalovirus infection status, the study combined high-throughput TCR immunosequencing, statistical association of individual TCRs with disease status, and machine learning. A later analysis re-analyzed previously published TCR beta repertoires from 550 to 700 donors and added high-resolution HLA genotyping to study TCR occurrence patterns. Rather than using new phenotypic data, the later analysis identified candidate immune exposures from TCR beta sequences and from how often those sequences occurred across donors. To decide whether each TCR beta V gene segment behaved as functional or pseudogenic, an earlier analysis of some 600 of the donors relied on high-throughput TCR beta sequencing. Donor age, sex, ethnicity and CMV serostatus were collected together with the repertoire data. Genome-wide SNP genotypes for about 65% of the 666 donors were used in a later genetic analysis, which treated that subset as a discovery cohort. Every repertoire in the discovery cohort had been generated on one and the same sequencing platform. HLA typing included class I and class II loci at four-digit resolution. Typing coverage varied by locus: roughly 629-630 donors for A, B, C, DRB1 and DQB1; some 520 for DQA1; over 600 for DPA1; more than 450 for DPB1. About five DR-DQ haplotypes were treated as single units for association and clustering because of strong linkage in the cohort. On average, roughly 240,000 unique TCR beta nucleotide sequences were sequenced per donor among a few hundred genotyped donors of the cohort, with roughly 20% of those sequences being non-productive.

Results and caveats for the whole study, not just this receptor: Sequencing depth was assumed to be roughly uniform across donors in the presence/absence analyses, though that assumption may not hold. According to the authors, the approach could potentially be generalized to other disease states and immunological phenotypes. In an earlier analysis of roughly 560 of the donors, most TCR beta V segments were observed in productive rearrangements about 90% or about 30% of the time, broadly matching IMGT annotations. A further reported finding was that TCR beta sequences accurately predicted the HLA-A and HLA-B alleles for most subjects in the first cohort. In a later genetic analysis, a missense DCLRE1C variant was associated with V-gene and J-gene trimming of TCR beta chains, and the association was replicated in an independent cohort. A group of highly shared sequence variants was considered likely to be a technical artifact of the sequencing pipeline. HLA typing was unavailable for some donors at each locus, so association tests used only the typed subset. Immune exposure information for the cohort was limited to CMV serostatus. Specific HLA alleles were associated with some 15,000 TCR beta sequences at a false discovery rate of 0.05 in a later analysis. In both the original and validation cohorts, the classifier was reported to diagnose cytomegalovirus status with high specificity and sensitivity. According to a later analysis, most CMV-associated TCR beta chains appeared to be HLA-restricted, and the HLA associations seemed to be driven largely by CMV exposure. According to a later analysis, TCR association rates differed among HLA loci, with DRB1 alleles showing the most associated TCRs and HLA-C alleles showing the fewest. In this cohort, only TCR beta chains were sequenced, and detectable features were limited by the absence of alpha or paired-chain data. A later genetic analysis reported fewer N-insertions in productive TCRs among donors in an Asian-associated ancestry cluster than the roughly 650-donor mean. Several of the top co-occurrence clusters appeared to be linked to parvovirus B19, influenza, CMV and Epstein-Barr virus, according to a later analysis. Three of the identified cytomegalovirus-associated TCR beta chains were confirmed in vitro to be specific for cytomegalovirus antigens. When HLA alleles, especially DR and DQ, strongly co-occurred, attributing TCR associations to individual alleles was difficult. In a later analysis, HLA-associated TCR beta chains showed more clonal expansion and lower generation probabilities than non-associated chains that were equally common. A total of 150 or so TCR beta chains were listed by the study as associated with cytomegalovirus. Most TCR sequences were seen in very few donors, while some public TCRs were found in many individuals. Some IMGT-functional V segments, including TRBV6-2 and TRBV6-3, could not be told apart with the 87-base-pair reads, so those segments were excluded. Linkage disequilibrium might explain the correlated functional status among segregating V segments, but an unknown experimental factor could not be ruled out. Because counts were too low, seventeen rarely observed V segments, including chromosome 9 orphons, were excluded from the earlier analysis of some 590 of the donors.

Regarding this clone: Its antigen is unknown. Base qualities are not recorded, but no much larger clone differs from it by a single base.

The cohort was made up of roughly 670 healthy bone marrow donors. All cohort members were sampled while nominally healthy, although unrecorded immune exposures were likely present. The donor tested CMV seropositive and was one of the 289 seropositive cohort members. Each donor provided a peripheral blood sample, and peripheral blood mononuclear cells were used for TCR beta sequencing. The Qiagen DNeasy Blood Extraction Kit was used to extract genomic DNA from the blood cell samples. The CDR3 starts with the cysteine, ends with the phenylalanine, and has 10 residues. Only the CDR3 part of the read is kept: 30 bases, read in frame from the first base. V was cut back by 7 bases and J by 6 bases, leaving a gap of 9 bases between them. From the germline V gene (reference sequence), CDR1 is GTSNPN and CDR2 is SVGIG. The library came from the immunoSEQ multiplex PCR assay. For the multiplex PCR, a mixture combining 60 forward primers for TCR Vbeta segments and 13 reverse primers for TCR Jbeta segments was used. The CDR3 region of rearranged TCR beta genes was amplified from genomic DNA with a multiplex PCR assay. On the Illumina HiSeq System, the amplified TCR beta libraries were sequenced as 87-base-pair reads. In the authors' own workflow: A later analysis counted 65 million to 90 million unique TCR beta chains across the 600 to 850 repertoires, and some 11 million of these chains were shared by at least two donors. To remove PCR and sequencing errors, raw reads were error-corrected and collapsed into unique sequences using a nearest-neighbor algorithm that merged closely related sequences. To assign V, D and J gene segments, CDR3 sequences were aligned to IMGT reference sequences. Each retained sequence needed at least a six-nucleotide match to both a V gene segment and a J gene segment. A rearrangement counted as productive if the CDR3 had no stop codons and remained in frame with V and J, and every other rearrangement counted as non-productive. CDR3 was defined by IMGT convention, running from the second conserved V-encoded cysteine to the conserved J-encoded phenylalanine. The earlier analysis of some 580 of the donors excluded any sequence lacking an unambiguous match to a single V gene segment. An earlier analysis of 500 to 600 of the donors classified V segments as functional when productive rearrangements were above 56.7% and as segregating when the standard deviation between donors was above 5%. A statistical classification framework was developed to diagnose cytomegalovirus status using the catalog of TCR beta chain sequences. V and J gene assignment, in a later analysis, came from comparing TCR nucleotide sequences with IMGT/GENE-DB human TR gene sequences. Using the TCRdist pipeline, a later analysis assigned CDR3 sequences along with most-parsimonious VDJ recombination scenarios. A later analysis defined each TCR beta chain by its CDR3 amino acid sequence plus V-gene family, and excluded reads lacking a unique V-gene family. As a way to deal with suspected cross-contamination and a sequencing artifact, a later analysis dropped 592 nucleotide sequences that were highly shared and had low generation probability. A later analysis calculated a clonal expansion index for each public chain from normalized within-repertoire ranks of inferred template counts. Generation probabilities in a later analysis came from a VDJ recombination model fitted to out-of-frame rearrangements, and those results were checked against IGoR. Hypergeometric tests were used in a later analysis to score TCR-TCR, TCR-HLA and TCR-CMV co-occurrence, with a repertoire-size bias correction applied to the TCR pairs. A later analysis estimated false discovery rates by permuting HLA or CMV assignments 20 times. A later analysis grouped co-occurring TCRs with DBSCAN, adding TCRdist sequence similarity when clustering within HLA-allele-positive subsets. Repertoires with fewer than 30,000 or more than 120,000 public chains, plus five repertoires with anomalous nucleotide sharing, were excluded from co-occurrence clustering. TCRdb retrieved this table from immuneACCESS and kept in-frame rearrangements only. Not all clones are present; in checked studies, unresolved V genes account for under half, and no reason is known for the remainder. Clone size and the V and J calls come from that table; the DNA yielded D and trimming. The sample data list about 190,000 clones, and 65% to 80% of these were observed just once. 4.5% to 5.5% of the sample is in the top ten clones.

Sequenced sample: PBMCs. This receptor was taken from a man under 40 in good health and CMV-seropositive. In this chain, TRBV30 is recombined with TRBJ1-2, with a weak D call of TRBD1 (5 bases match). CDR3 protein: CASLGDGYTF. The nucleotide sequence reads as follows: TGTGCCTCCCTAGGGGATGGCTACACCTTC.